This is a list of T cell receptor beta chains from one sample in a study of blood T cell repertoires in COVID-19. The method was immunoSEQ multiplex PCR; TCRdb's version includes in-frame clones alone and lacks a portion of them. The table has 300,000 to 350,000 clones, around 85% seen once. Material: PBMCs or T cells enriched from blood (not recorded which). These receptors came from a man aged 30 to 45 who had recovered from COVID-19. Both conserved end residues are part of each CDR3. Each record gives: clone size, V gene, D gene, J gene, CDR3 DNA, CDR3 protein. D genes are given only for firm matches. Some rows have no size entry. The others give once, few or many, or a class for an expanded clone.

-	TRBV5-1	-	TRBJ2-5	TGCGCCAGCAGCTTGGGACGGGAAAAAGAGACCCAGTACTTC	CASSLGREKETQYF
-	TRBV6-6	-	TRBJ1-2	TGTGCCAGCAGTCGGGCGAGGGAGTTTGGCTACACCTTC	CASSRAREFGYTF
-	TRBV13	-	TRBJ2-7	TGTGCCAGCAGCTTACGTTTCTACGAGCAGTACTTC	CASSLRFYEQYF
few	TRBV7-2	-	TRBJ2-7	TGTGCCAGCAGCTTAGAGCTAGCTCGCTACGAGCAGTACTTC	CASSLELARYEQYF
-	TRBV7-9	TRBD2	TRBJ2-5	TGTGCCAGCAGCCGTAGCGGGGGGCAAGAGACCCAGTACTTC	CASSRSGGQETQYF
-	TRBV19	TRBD1	TRBJ2-3	TGTGCCAGTAGTATGGCGGGACAGGGGACAGATACGCAGTATTTT	CASSMAGQGTDTQYF
-	TRBV6-5	-	TRBJ2-1	TGTGCCAGCAGTAACGGACAGTGGGATGAGCAGTTCTTC	CASSNGQWDEQFF
-	TRBV6-5	-	TRBJ1-6	TGTGCCAGCAGAAATAATCCCGGCGGGTATTCACCCCTCCACTTT	CASRNNPGGYSPLHF
-	TRBV29-1	-	TRBJ1-1	TGCAGCGTTGAGAGCCGGGGTAACACTGAAGCTTTCTTT	CSVESRGNTEAFF
-	TRBV19	-	TRBJ2-2	TGTGCCAGTAGTATACAACAGAACACCGGGGAGCTGTTTTTT	CASSIQQNTGELFF
-	TRBV7-3	-	TRBJ2-5	TGTGCCAGCAGCTTACTGGCAGGCCTCCAAGAGACCCAGTACTTC	CASSLLAGLQETQYF
-	TRBV24-1	-	TRBJ1-2	TGTGCCACCAGTGGGAGGGGTCAATCGCGAGACTATGGCTACACCTTC	CATSGRGQSRDYGYTF
-	TRBV7-9	-	TRBJ1-2	TGTGCCAGCAGCCCAAATGGAGGGTATGGCTACACCTTC	CASSPNGGYGYTF
-	TRBV5-1	-	TRBJ1-1	TGCGCCAGCAGCTTGGGGGCTGTGACTGAAGCTTTCTTT	CASSLGAVTEAFF